This is a list of T cell receptor beta chains from one sample in a study of cytomegalovirus exposure and HLA in healthy donors. Some clones are missing from TCRdb's copy, which holds only in-frame ones; the method was immunoSEQ multiplex PCR. Of roughly 100,000 clones listed, over 60% were seen once; the top ten hold roughly 5%. Sequencing input: PBMCs. Every receptor here comes from a man younger than 45 in good health and CMV-seropositive. The CDR3 runs from the conserved cysteine through the conserved F or W. Each record gives: D gene, J gene, clone size, V gene, CDR3 protein, CDR3 DNA. D genes are given only for firm matches. The size of a clone is reported for some rows only, either as once, few or many, or as a class for expanded clones.

. | TRBJ1-5 | . | TRBV27 | CASSLSIQGKQPQHF | TGTGCCAGCAGTTTATCGATACAGGGCAAGCAGCCCCAGCATTTT
. | TRBJ1-2 | . | TRBV6-5 | CASTPGGADGYTF | TGTGCCAGCACCCCGGGGGGGGCCGATGGCTACACCTTC
TRBD1 | TRBJ1-2 | . | TRBV29-1 | CSVTGGDGYTF | TGCAGCGTTACAGGGGGGGATGGCTACACCTTC
TRBD1 | TRBJ1-1 | . | TRBV6-6 | CASSYDRVMNTEAFF | TGTGCCAGCAGTTACGACAGGGTCATGAACACTGAAGCTTTCTTT
TRBD1 | TRBJ2-2 | . | TRBV2 | CASREDRLATGELFF | TGTGCCAGCAGGGAGGACAGGTTGGCCACCGGGGAGCTGTTTTTT
TRBD1 | TRBJ1-1 | few | TRBV4-3 | CASSLRTGTEAFF | TGCGCCAGCAGCCTGAGGACAGGAACTGAAGCTTTCTTT
TRBD2 | TRBJ2-1 | . | TRBV7-9 | CASSLVAGGNNEQFF | TGTGCCAGCAGCTTAGTGGCGGGGGGGAACAATGAGCAGTTCTTC
TRBD2 | TRBJ2-1 | . | TRBV7-8 | CASSLTGGFHNEQFF | TGTGCCAGCAGCTTAACCGGGGGGTTCCACAATGAGCAGTTCTTC
. | TRBJ1-2 | . | TRBV11-2 | CASRDPRGTNYGYTF | TGTGCCAGCAGGGATCCCAGGGGAACTAACTATGGCTACACCTTC
. | TRBJ2-1 | . | TRBV30 | CAWTPAESYNEQFF | TGTGCCTGGACCCCAGCGGAGAGCTACAATGAGCAGTTCTTC
. | TRBJ2-7 | once | TRBV19 | CASSMMGEDSEQYF | TGTGCCAGTAGTATGATGGGAGAGGACAGTGAGCAGTACTTC
. | TRBJ1-2 | . | TRBV19 | CASSELGGRDYGYTF | TGTGCCAGTAGTGAGCTGGGGGGTCGGGACTATGGCTACACCTTC
. | TRBJ2-6 | . | TRBV5-1 | CASSLALSGANVLTF | TGCGCCAGCAGCTTGGCTCTGTCTGGGGCCAACGTCCTGACTTTC
. | TRBJ2-7 | . | TRBV4-3 | CASSQEVQGISYEQYF | TGCGCCAGCAGCCAAGAGGTCCAGGGGATATCCTACGAGCAGTACTTC
TRBD2 | TRBJ2-3 | . | TRBV2 | CASTPLAGASTDTQYF | TGTGCCAGCACCCCCTTAGCGGGGGCCAGCACAGATACGCAGTATTTT
. | TRBJ2-3 | . | TRBV27 | CASSPRRDTQYF | TGTGCCAGCAGTCCCAGGCGAGATACGCAGTATTTT
TRBD1 | TRBJ2-2 | . | TRBV11-3 | CASSPKQGALNTGELFF | TGTGCCAGCAGCCCAAAACAGGGGGCACTGAACACCGGGGAGCTGTTTTTT
TRBD2 | TRBJ2-7 | . | TRBV5-4 | CASSSNPGLAGLYEQYF | TGTGCCAGCAGCTCTAATCCGGGACTAGCGGGCCTCTACGAGCAGTACTTC
TRBD1 | TRBJ2-2 | . | TRBV9 | CASSVASGQGPGELFF | TGTGCCAGCAGCGTAGCCTCGGGACAGGGTCCCGGGGAGCTGTTTTTT
TRBD2 | TRBJ2-5 | . | TRBV11-2 | CASSLGPRREVETQYF | TGTGCCAGCAGCTTAGGCCCAAGACGGGAGGTCGAGACCCAGTACTTC
. | TRBJ1-2 | once | TRBV19 | CASSISDNNYGYTF | TGTGCCAGTAGTATATCGGACAATAACTATGGCTACACCTTC
TRBD1 | TRBJ1-5 | . | TRBV5-5 | CASSQGQIGQPQHF | TGTGCCAGCAGCCAGGGACAGATCGGGCAGCCCCAGCATTTT
TRBD1 | TRBJ1-1 | . | TRBV29-1 | CSVVSDRENTEAFF | TGCAGCGTCGTTTCTGACAGGGAGAACACTGAAGCTTTCTTT
. | TRBJ2-5 | . | TRBV4-1 | CASSHPRGNEETQYF | TGCGCCAGCAGCCATCCTAGGGGGAATGAAGAGACCCAGTACTTC
TRBD1 | TRBJ2-6 | . | TRBV6-6 | CASSPGQGEANVLTF | TGTGCCAGCAGTCCCGGACAGGGCGAGGCCAACGTCCTGACTTTC
TRBD1 | TRBJ2-5 | . | TRBV4-3 | CASSQYFRGTGQETQYF | TGCGCCAGCAGCCAATATTTCCGAGGGACAGGGCAAGAGACCCAGTACTTC
. | TRBJ2-3 | few | TRBV5-1 | CASSPLWASTDTQYF | TGCGCCAGCAGCCCCCTATGGGCTAGCACAGATACGCAGTATTTT
. | TRBJ1-1 | . | TRBV30 | CAWSVQEAFF | TGTGCCTGGAGTGTTCAAGAAGCTTTCTTT
. | TRBJ2-3 | . | TRBV7-6 | CASSLPIGGTDTQYF | TGTGCCAGCAGCTTACCTATTGGCGGGACAGATACGCAGTATTTT
. | TRBJ1-2 | few | TRBV28 | CASTERGGYTF | TGTGCCAGCACCGAACGGGGGGGCTACACCTTC
. | TRBJ1-1 | few | TRBV7-2 | CASSLTGTEAFF | TGTGCCAGCAGCTTAACGGGGACTGAAGCTTTCTTT
. | TRBJ2-7 | . | TRBV19 | CASSIDHGRSYEQYF | TGTGCCAGTAGTATAGATCACGGTAGATCCTACGAGCAGTACTTC
. | TRBJ1-1 | . | TRBV19 | CASSDRDKARGAFF | TGTGCCAGTAGCGATCGGGACAAGGCAAGGGGTGCTTTCTTT
. | TRBJ2-1 | few | TRBV6-1 | CASSASQVGQFF | TGTGCCAGCAGTGCTTCACAGGTTGGGCAGTTCTTC
. | TRBJ2-1 | once | TRBV14 | CASSRYHRASYNEQFF | TGTGCCAGCAGCCGCTACCACAGGGCCTCGTACAATGAGCAGTTCTTC
. | TRBJ1-2 | . | TRBV7-9 | CASSLSQGPSGYTF | TGTGCCAGCAGCTTATCTCAGGGGCCCAGTGGCTACACCTTC
TRBD1 | TRBJ2-7 | . | TRBV28 | CASTSQRQGAYEQYF | TGTGCCAGCACCTCACAGAGACAGGGGGCTTACGAGCAGTACTTC
TRBD1 | TRBJ1-3 | . | TRBV2 | CASRDHGQGSTIYF | TGTGCCAGCAGGGATCACGGACAGGGGAGCACCATATATTTT
. | TRBJ2-5 | . | TRBV4-3 | CASSQFRGETQYF | TGCGCCAGCAGCCAATTCCGAGGGGAGACCCAGTACTTC
. | TRBJ2-7 | . | TRBV27 | CAGRGYEQYF | TGTGCCGGACGGGGGTACGAGCAGTACTTC
TRBD1 | TRBJ1-2 | few | TRBV7-3 | CASSLSDRSGYTF | TGTGCCAGCAGCTTATCGGACAGGTCTGGCTACACCTTC